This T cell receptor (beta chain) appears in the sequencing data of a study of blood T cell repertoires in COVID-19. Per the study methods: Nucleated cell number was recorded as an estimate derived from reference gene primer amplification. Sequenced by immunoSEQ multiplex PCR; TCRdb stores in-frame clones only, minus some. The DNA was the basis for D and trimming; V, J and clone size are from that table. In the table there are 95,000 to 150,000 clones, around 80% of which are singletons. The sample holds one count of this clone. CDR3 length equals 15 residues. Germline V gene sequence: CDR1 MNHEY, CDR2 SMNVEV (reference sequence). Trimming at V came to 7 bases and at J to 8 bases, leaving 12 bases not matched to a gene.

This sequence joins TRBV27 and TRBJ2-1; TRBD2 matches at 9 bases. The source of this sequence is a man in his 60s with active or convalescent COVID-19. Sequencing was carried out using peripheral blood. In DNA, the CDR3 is TGTGCCAGCACCCCCCCTGCGGGAGGGCCACATGAGCAGTTCTTC. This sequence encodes CASTPPAGGPHEQFF.